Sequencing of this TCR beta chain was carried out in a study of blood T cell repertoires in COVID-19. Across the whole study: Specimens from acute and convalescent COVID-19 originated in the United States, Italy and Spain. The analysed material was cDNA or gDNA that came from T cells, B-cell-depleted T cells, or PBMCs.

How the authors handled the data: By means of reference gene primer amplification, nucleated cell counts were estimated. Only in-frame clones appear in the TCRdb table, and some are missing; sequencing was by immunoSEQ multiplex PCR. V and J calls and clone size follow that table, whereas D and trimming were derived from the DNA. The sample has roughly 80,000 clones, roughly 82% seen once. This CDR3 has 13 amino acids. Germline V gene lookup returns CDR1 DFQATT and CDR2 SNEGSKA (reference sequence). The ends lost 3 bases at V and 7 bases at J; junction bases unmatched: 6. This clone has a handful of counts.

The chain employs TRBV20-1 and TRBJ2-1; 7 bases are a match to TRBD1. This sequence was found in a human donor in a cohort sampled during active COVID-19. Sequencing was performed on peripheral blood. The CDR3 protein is CSASTAGGNEQFF. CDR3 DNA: TGCAGTGCTAGTACGGCAGGGGGTAATGAGCAGTTCTTC.